Each of the 25 T cell receptor beta chains below was sequenced from the same sample in a study of control samples from healthy donors and cancer patients (dated by TCRdb to the early 2020s). Receptor libraries were prepared by the immunoSEQ multiplex PCR assay. This immuneACCESS table, as held by TCRdb, lists in-frame sequences with V and J called but not all clones. Of the missing ones, under half trace to an unresolved V gene in checked studies; the others have no known cause. This sample comprises 150,000 or so clones, around nine tenths of them detected only once. Approximately 1.6% of the sample belongs to the ten largest clones. The specimen sequenced was blood. The receptors come from a man between 18 and 35 years old in good health.

V and J are TRBV9 and TRBJ2-7; 10 nucleotides match TRBD1. From germline, CDR1 is SGDLS and CDR2 YYNGEE. CDR3 length equals 15 residues. V lost 0 bases and J lost 4; bases outside the gene matches: 4. The CDR3 nucleotides are TGTGCCAGCAGCGTAGGGGGACAGGGGAGGTACGAGCAGTACTTC. Protein sequence: CASSVGGQGRYEQYF.

This chain connects TRBV5-1 to TRBJ2-7; 7 bases fit TRBD1. The CDR3 consists of 15 residues. J was trimmed by 7 bases and V by 2 bases; bases with no gene match: 12. From germline, CDR1 is SGHRS and CDR2 YFSETQ. CDR3 coding DNA: TGCGCCAGCAGCTTAGGGACAGCCTCCACCATAGAGCAGTACTTC. It translates to CASSLGTASTIEQYF.

J is TRBJ1-5 and V is TRBV7-2; TRBD1 is a possible D gene (6 bases). This CDR3 contains 19 residues. V gave up 4 bases and J gave up 9 bases, with 31 bases separating them. Germline V gene lookup returns CDR1 SGHTA and CDR2 FQGNSA. The CDR3 loop reads CASSSPNTTGFLRFGPQHF. CDR3 sequence (DNA): TGTGCCAGCAGCTCCCCCAACACCACAGGGTTTCTCAGGTTTGGGCCCCAGCATTTT.

J is TRBJ2-1 and V is TRBV27, with D tentatively TRBD1 (5 bases). The CDR3 spans 14 residues. Germline CDR1 MNHEY, CDR2 SMNVEV (reference sequence). The V end lost 0 bases, the J end lost 7 bases, and 10 bases lay between the germline ends. CDR3 in amino acids: CASSLSRARNEQFF. The CDR3 DNA follows: TGTGCCAGCAGTTTATCCAGGGCAAGGAATGAGCAGTTCTTC.

The V and J genes are TRBV6-5 and TRBJ2-3; TRBD1 aligns across 7 bases. V gave up 4 bases and J gave up 0 bases; unmatched junction bases: 7. Germline-derived CDR1 and CDR2 are MNHEY and SVGAGI. The CDR3 extends over 16 amino acids. CDR3 sequence: CASSSSGQVSTDTQYF. The CDR3 nucleotides are TGTGCCAGCAGTTCATCCGGACAGGTTAGCACAGATACGCAGTATTTT.

The rearrangement links TRBV11-2 to TRBJ2-5; D possibly uses TRBD1 or TRBD2 (7 bases each). Trimming removed 5 bases from V and 4 bases from J, with 14 bases in between. Germline V gives CDR1 SGHAT, CDR2 FQNNGV. This CDR3 has 14 residues. The CDR3 spells CASSQGGGRETQYF. As DNA, the CDR3 is TGTGCCAGCAGCCAGGGGGGGGGCCGAGAGACCCAGTACTTC.

In this sample, this clone turned up once. This chain joins TRBV7-3 and TRBJ2-3, with 8 bases lining up with TRBD1. CDR1 is SGHTA, CDR2 FQGTGA, per germline. This CDR3 is built from 15 residues. Trimming took 6 bases from V and 0 from J; bases not matched to a gene: 5. The CDR3 loop is CASSRTGGSTDTQYF. The DNA of the CDR3 is TGTGCCAGCAGTCGCACAGGGGGGAGCACAGATACGCAGTATTTT.

This sequence joins TRBV7-9 and TRBJ1-1; D unresolved. From germline, CDR1 is SEHNR and CDR2 FQNEAQ (reference sequence). CDR3 length: 19 amino acids. V gave up 5 bases and J gave up 4 bases, with 29 bases separating them. CDR3: CASSRILPAANPHITEAFF. CDR3 sequence (DNA): TGTGCCAGCAGCCGGATTTTACCGGCGGCGAACCCCCACATCACTGAAGCTTTCTTT.

The chain recombines TRBV28 with TRBJ2-7, with D possibly matching TRBD2 (5 bases). Trimming cost V 5 bases and J 2 bases, with 16 bases left between them. The CDR3 loop spans 15 amino acids. CDR1 is MDHEN, CDR2 SYDVKM, per germline. The CDR3 region is CASSLSGPRAYEQYF. In DNA, the CDR3 is TGTGCCAGCAGTCTCTCCGGACCGAGGGCCTACGAGCAGTACTTC. The whole variable domain, remainder taken from reference TRBV28 and TRBJ2-7, is DVKVTQSSRYLVKRTGEKVFLECVQDMDHENMFWYRQDPGLGLRLIYFSYDVKMKEKGDIPEGYSVSREKKERFSLILESASTNQTSMYLCASSLSGPRAYEQYFGPGTRLTVT.

This chain uses TRBV6-2 or TRBV6-3 with TRBJ2-5; TRBD2 matches 12 bases. The V gene's germline CDR1 is MNHEY and CDR2 SVGEGT. V shed 2 bases, J shed 2 bases, and the junction held 9 bases outside the gene matches. This CDR3 region has 18 residues. CDR3 residues: CASSYGRLAGAKQETQYF. The CDR3 nucleotides are TGTGCCAGCAGTTACGGCAGACTAGCGGGGGCCAAGCAAGAGACCCAGTACTTC.

The gene calls are TRBV18 and TRBJ2-5; TRBD1 might be the D (6 bases). Germline V lookup: CDR1 KGHSH, CDR2 LQKENI. This CDR3 has 15 amino acids. V was shortened by 4 bases and J by 1 base, with 13 bases between the two germline ends. The DNA for the CDR3 is TGTGCCAGCTCACAAGGCACAGGGATCCAAGAGACCCAGTACTTC. It yields the protein CASSQGTGIQETQYF.

The chain couples TRBV4-2 to TRBJ2-7; D unresolved. V lost 0 bases and J 5 bases, leaving 8 bases between the germline ends. The CDR3 runs to 13 residues. Germline values: CDR1 LGHNA, CDR2 YNFKEQ. In DNA form, the CDR3 reads TGTGCCAGCAGCCAAGAAGGTGAGGACGAGCAGTACTTC. Its protein is CASSQEGEDEQYF.

This clone was counted only a few times. The J gene is TRBJ1-5, the V gene TRBV19, with D uncertain. Germline V gene lookup returns CDR1 LNHDA and CDR2 SQIVND (reference sequence). Deletions cut 9 bases from V and 9 bases from J, with 21 bases between. The CDR3 is made up of 14 amino acids. This CDR3 is CASMAGDFFGPQHF. Written as DNA, the CDR3 is TGTGCCAGCATGGCAGGTGATTTTTTCGGGCCCCAGCATTTT.

The chain recombines TRBV6-5 with TRBJ2-3; 7 bases fit TRBD2. Germline CDR1 and CDR2: MNHEY and SVGAGI. V shed 8 bases, J shed 0 bases, and the junction held 2 bases outside the gene matches. The CDR3 runs 13 residues. The CDR3 loop is CASAGGSTDTQYF. CDR3 DNA: TGTGCCAGCGCCGGGGGGAGCACAGATACGCAGTATTTT.

This clone has just one count. The chain joins TRBV6-5 to TRBJ1-3; no definite D call. V lost 6 bases and J 0 bases, leaving 12 bases between the germline ends. CDR1 and CDR2 (germline): MNHEY, SVGAGI. The CDR3 sequence is 15 residues long. Written as DNA, the CDR3 is TGTGCCAGCAGGTTCCGGATGTCCTCTGGAAACACCATATATTTT. Protein product: CASRFRMSSGNTIYF.

Only a few counts were recorded for this clone. The J gene is TRBJ2-7, the V gene TRBV19, with D uncertain. The germline V gene encodes CDR1 LNHDA and CDR2 SQIVND (reference sequence). The CDR3 is 14 amino acids. Trimming cost V 4 bases and J 0 bases, with 10 bases left between them. CDR3 in DNA: TGTGCCAGTAGTAGGGGTGAAGGCTCCTACGAGCAGTACTTC. Protein sequence: CASSRGEGSYEQYF.

Written as DNA, the CDR3 is TGTGCCAGCAGTTGGAGGGACCAAGGGAATTCACCCCTCCACTTT. Residues: CASSWRDQGNSPLHF. The chain couples TRBV28 to TRBJ1-6, with TRBD1 as a possible D gene (5 bases). There are 15 residues in the CDR3. Germline CDR1 and CDR2: MDHEN and SYDVKM. Trimming cost V 4 bases and J 7 bases, with 14 bases left between them.

The chain uses TRBV10-3 and TRBJ2-7, with D unclear. Germline values: CDR1 ENHRY, CDR2 SYGVKD. V lost 5 bases and J 1 base, leaving 9 bases between the germline ends. The CDR3 consists of 13 residues. The CDR3 sequence is CAISPFSSYEQYF. The CDR3, as DNA: TGTGCCATCAGTCCCTTCTCGTCCTACGAGCAGTACTTC.

The chain combines TRBV7-2 with TRBJ2-3; D might be TRBD2 (5 bases). The germline V and J ends were trimmed by 1 base and 3 bases, with 8 bases remaining between them. The length of the CDR3 is 14 residues. Germline V CDR1 and CDR2: SGHTA, FQGNSA. The CDR3: CASSLGGLTDTQYF. The CDR3 coding sequence is TGTGCCAGCAGCTTAGGCGGACTTACAGATACGCAGTATTTT.

CDR3 sequence: CASSRSVQGAGDTQYF. CDR3 sequence (DNA): TGTGCCAGCAGCCGGTCGGTACAGGGGGCCGGGGATACGCAGTATTTT. The chain employs TRBV5-6 and TRBJ2-3; 9 positions agree with TRBD1. Per the germline V gene, CDR1 is SGHDT and CDR2 is YYEEEE. The CDR3 has 16 residues. The J segment lost 6 bases and the V segment lost 4 bases, leaving 12 bases of the junction unmatched.

This clone was seen only a few times. The chain couples TRBV3-1 (or the pseudogene TRBV3-2) to TRBJ1-5; TRBD1 is a possible D gene (6 bases). Germline V lookup: CDR1 LGHDT, CDR2 YNNKEL (reference sequence). V was clipped by 4 bases and J by 2 bases, with 12 bases between them. This CDR3 comprises 15 residues. CDR3 in DNA: TGTGCCAGCAGCCTCGGGGGGCAGGGCAATCAGCCCCAGCATTTT. It translates to CASSLGGQGNQPQHF.

The chain is built from TRBV7-3 and TRBJ2-2; the D gene is possibly TRBD2 (6 bases). This CDR3 is 18 amino acids long. V lost 5 bases to trimming and J lost 0 bases, with 19 bases between them. Germline CDR1 reads SGHTA; CDR2 reads FQGTGA. DNA for the CDR3: TGTGCCAGCAGCCGGGATGGCGACGGGGGAGCGAACACCGGGGAGCTGTTTTTT. Its translation is CASSRDGDGGANTGELFF.

This chain links TRBV27 with TRBJ2-6; D call uncertain. Trimming took off 0 bases at V and 0 bases at J, with 6 bases between the two ends. The CDR3 is 16 amino acids. Germline V gene lookup returns CDR1 MNHEY and CDR2 SMNVEV (reference sequence). CDR3 DNA: TGTGCCAGCAGTTTATCGACCGTCTCTGGGGCCAACGTCCTGACTTTC. It encodes CASSLSTVSGANVLTF.

The chain employs TRBV3-1 (or the pseudogene TRBV3-2) and TRBJ1-4, with D maybe TRBD1 (5 bases). Germline CDR1 reads LGHDT; CDR2 reads YNNKEL (reference sequence). Trimming took off 1 base at V and 11 bases at J, with 32 bases between the two ends. There are 20 residues in the CDR3. The CDR3 nucleotides are TGTGCCAGCAGCCAAGTCGGGCGTGCTCCCGCTGCAGGGTTAATGTGGAAACTGTTTTTT. Translation gives CASSQVGRAPAAGLMWKLFF.

The chain recombines TRBV6-2 or TRBV6-3 with TRBJ1-1; a weak D match, TRBD1 (5 bases). Trimming pared 5 bases from V and 4 bases from J, leaving 17 bases between. The germline CDR1 and CDR2 sequences are MNHEY and SVGEGT. The CDR3 is made up of 15 amino acids. The CDR3 sequence: CASSPTGTALTEAFF. CDR3 in DNA: TGTGCCAGCAGTCCCACCGGGACCGCCCTCACTGAAGCTTTCTTT.